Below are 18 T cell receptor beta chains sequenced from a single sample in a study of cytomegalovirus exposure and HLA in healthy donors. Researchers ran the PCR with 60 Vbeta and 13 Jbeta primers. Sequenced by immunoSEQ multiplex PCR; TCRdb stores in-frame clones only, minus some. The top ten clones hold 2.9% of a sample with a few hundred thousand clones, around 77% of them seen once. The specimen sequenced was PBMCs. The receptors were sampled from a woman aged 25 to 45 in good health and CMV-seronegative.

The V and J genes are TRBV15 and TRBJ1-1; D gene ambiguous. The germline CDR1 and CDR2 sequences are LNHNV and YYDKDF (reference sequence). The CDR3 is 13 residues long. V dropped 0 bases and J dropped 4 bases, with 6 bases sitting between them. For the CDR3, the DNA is TGTGCCACCAGCAGAGATCTCGGCACTGAAGCTTTCTTT. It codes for CATSRDLGTEAFF.

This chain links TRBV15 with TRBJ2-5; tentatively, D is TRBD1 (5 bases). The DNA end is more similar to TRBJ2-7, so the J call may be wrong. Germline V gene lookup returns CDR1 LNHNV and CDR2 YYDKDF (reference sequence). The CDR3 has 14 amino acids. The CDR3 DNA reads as TGTGCCACCAGCAGGGCCAGGGTAAGGTACGAGCAGTACTTC. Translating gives CATSRARVRYEQYF.

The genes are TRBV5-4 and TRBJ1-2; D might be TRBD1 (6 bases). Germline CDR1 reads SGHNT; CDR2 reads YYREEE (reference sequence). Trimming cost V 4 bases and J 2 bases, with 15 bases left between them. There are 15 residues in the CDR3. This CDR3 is CASSVDQGLNYGYTF. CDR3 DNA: TGTGCCAGCAGCGTGGACCAGGGGCTAAACTATGGCTACACCTTC.

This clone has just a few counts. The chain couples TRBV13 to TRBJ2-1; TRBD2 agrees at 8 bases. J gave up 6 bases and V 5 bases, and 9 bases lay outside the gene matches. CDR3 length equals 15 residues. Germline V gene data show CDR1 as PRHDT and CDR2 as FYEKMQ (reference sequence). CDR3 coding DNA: TGTGCCAGCAGCCGGGGACTAGGCCCATCCAATGAGCAGTTCTTC. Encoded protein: CASSRGLGPSNEQFF.

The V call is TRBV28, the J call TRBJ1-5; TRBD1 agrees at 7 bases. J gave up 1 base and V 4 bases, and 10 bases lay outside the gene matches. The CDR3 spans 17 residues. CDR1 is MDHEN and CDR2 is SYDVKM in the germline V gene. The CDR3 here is CASSSQGTGRSNQPQHF. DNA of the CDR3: TGTGCCAGCAGTTCACAGGGGACTGGTAGGAGCAATCAGCCCCAGCATTTT.

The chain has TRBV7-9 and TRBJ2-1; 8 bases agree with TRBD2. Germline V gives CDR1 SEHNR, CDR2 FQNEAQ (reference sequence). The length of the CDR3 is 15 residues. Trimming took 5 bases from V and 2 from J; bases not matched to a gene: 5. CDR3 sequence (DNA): TGTGCCAGCAGCGTAGGACTAGCTCCCTACAATGAGCAGTTCTTC. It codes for CASSVGLAPYNEQFF.

For the CDR3, the DNA is TGTGCCAGCTCCCCCATTGAGGATGAGCAGTTCTTC. Protein: CASSPIEDEQFF. This sequence joins TRBV18 and TRBJ2-1; D call uncertain. This CDR3 is built from 12 residues. V was trimmed by 6 bases and J by 8 bases, leaving 11 bases between them. The V gene's germline CDR1 is KGHSH and CDR2 LQKENI. Variable domain in full (rest from reference TRBV18 and TRBJ2-1): NAGVMQNPRHLVRRRGQEARLRCSPMKGHSHVYWYRQLPEEGLKFMVYLQKENIIDESGMPKERFSAEFPKEGPSILRIQQVVRGDSAAYFCASSPIEDEQFFGPGTRLTVL.

Here the CDR3 reads CASKRIGLYGGYTF. DNA for the CDR3: TGTGCCAGCAAAAGGATCGGGTTATATGGGGGCTACACCTTC. The rearrangement joins TRBV27 to TRBJ1-2; D uncertain. The CDR3 is 14 residues long. V shed 7 bases and J shed 8 bases, with 20 bases lying between them. Germline values: CDR1 MNHEY, CDR2 SMNVEV (reference sequence).

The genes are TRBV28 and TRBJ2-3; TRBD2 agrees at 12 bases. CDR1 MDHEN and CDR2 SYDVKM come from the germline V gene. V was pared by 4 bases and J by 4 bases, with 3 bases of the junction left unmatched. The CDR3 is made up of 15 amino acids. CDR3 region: CASSYRLAGADTQYF. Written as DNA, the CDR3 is TGTGCCAGCAGTTACCGACTAGCGGGAGCAGATACGCAGTATTTT.

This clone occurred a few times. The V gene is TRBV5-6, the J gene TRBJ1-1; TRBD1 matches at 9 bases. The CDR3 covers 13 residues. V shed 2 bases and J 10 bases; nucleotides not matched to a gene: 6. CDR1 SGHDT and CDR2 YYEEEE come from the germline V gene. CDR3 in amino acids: CASSFGTGPGAFF. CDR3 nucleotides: TGTGCCAGCAGCTTCGGGACAGGGCCTGGAGCTTTCTTT.

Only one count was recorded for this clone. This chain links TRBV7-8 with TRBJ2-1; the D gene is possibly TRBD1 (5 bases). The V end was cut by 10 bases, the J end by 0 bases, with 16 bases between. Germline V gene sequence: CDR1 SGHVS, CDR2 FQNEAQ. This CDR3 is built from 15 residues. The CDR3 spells CATLLRGLSYNEQFF. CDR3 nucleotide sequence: TGTGCCACGTTACTTAGGGGCCTCTCCTACAATGAGCAGTTCTTC.

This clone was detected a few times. CDR3 DNA: TGTGCCAGCAGCCGGGACAGGGTTGATCAGCCCCAGCATTTT. This gives the protein CASSRDRVDQPQHF. The chain joins TRBV2 to TRBJ1-5; 9 nucleotides line up with TRBD1. The CDR3 consists of 14 residues. Germline values: CDR1 SNHLY, CDR2 FYNNEI. Unmatched junction bases numbered 5, after V lost 6 bases and J lost 5 bases. Full variable domain (rest looked up from reference TRBV2 and TRBJ1-5): EPEVTQTPSHQVTQMGQEVILRCVPISNHLYFYWYRQILGQKVEFLVSFYNNEISEKSEIFDDQFSVERPDGSNFTLKIRSTKLEDSAMYFCASSRDRVDQPQHFGDGTRLSIL.

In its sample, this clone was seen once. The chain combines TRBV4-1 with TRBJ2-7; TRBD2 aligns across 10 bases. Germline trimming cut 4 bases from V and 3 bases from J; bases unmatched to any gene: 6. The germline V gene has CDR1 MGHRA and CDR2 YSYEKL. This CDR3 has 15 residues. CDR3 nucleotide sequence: TGCGCCAGCAGCCCCACAGCGGGGGGGCTCTACGAGCAGTACTTC. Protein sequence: CASSPTAGGLYEQYF.

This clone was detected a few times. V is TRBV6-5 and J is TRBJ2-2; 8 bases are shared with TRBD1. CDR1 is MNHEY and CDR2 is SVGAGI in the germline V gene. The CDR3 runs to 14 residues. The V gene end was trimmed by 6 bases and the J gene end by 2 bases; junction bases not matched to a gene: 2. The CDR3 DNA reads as TGTGCCAGCAGCGGGACAGGCAACACCGGGGAGCTGTTTTTT. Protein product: CASSGTGNTGELFF.

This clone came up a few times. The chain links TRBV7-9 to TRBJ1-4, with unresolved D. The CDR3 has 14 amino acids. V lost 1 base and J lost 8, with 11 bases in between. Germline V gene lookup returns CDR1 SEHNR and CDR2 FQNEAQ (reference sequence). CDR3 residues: CASSLGHNLEKLFF. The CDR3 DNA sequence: TGTGCCAGCAGCTTAGGGCATAATCTCGAAAAACTGTTTTTT.

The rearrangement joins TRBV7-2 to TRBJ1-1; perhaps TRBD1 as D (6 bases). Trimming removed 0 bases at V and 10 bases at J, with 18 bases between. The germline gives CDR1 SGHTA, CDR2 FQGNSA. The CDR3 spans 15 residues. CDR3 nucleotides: TGTGCCAGCAGCTTAGCCCAAACAGGGCTGGGAAGAGCTTTCTTT. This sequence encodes CASSLAQTGLGRAFF.

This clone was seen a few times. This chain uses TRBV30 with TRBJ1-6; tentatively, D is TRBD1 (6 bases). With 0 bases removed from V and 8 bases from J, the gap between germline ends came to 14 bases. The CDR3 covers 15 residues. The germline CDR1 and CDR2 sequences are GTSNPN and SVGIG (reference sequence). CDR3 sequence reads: CAWSVGGLIDSPLHF. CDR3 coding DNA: TGTGCCTGGAGTGTGGGGGGGCTGATTGATTCACCCCTCCACTTT. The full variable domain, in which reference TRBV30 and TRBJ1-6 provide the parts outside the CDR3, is SQTIHQWPATLVQPVGSPLSLECTVEGTSNPNLYWYRQAAGRGLQLLFYSVGIGQISSEVPQNLSASRPQDRQFILSSKKLLLSDSGFYLCAWSVGGLIDSPLHFGNGTRLTVT.

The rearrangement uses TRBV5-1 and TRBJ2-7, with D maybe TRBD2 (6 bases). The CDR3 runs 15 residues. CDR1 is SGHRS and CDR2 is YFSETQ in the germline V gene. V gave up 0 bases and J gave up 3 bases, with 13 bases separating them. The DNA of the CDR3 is TGCGCCAGCAGCTTGGATAACCGGGGGTTCTACGAGCAGTACTTC. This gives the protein CASSLDNRGFYEQYF. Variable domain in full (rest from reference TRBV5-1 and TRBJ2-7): KAGVTQTPRYLIKTRGQQVTLSCSPISGHRSVSWYQQTPGQGLQFLFEYFSETQRNKGNFPGRFSGRQFSNSRSEMNVSTLELGDSALYLCASSLDNRGFYEQYFGPGTRLTVT.